Below are 15 T cell receptor beta chains sequenced from a single sample in a study of blood T cell repertoires in COVID-19. TCRdb's table, derived via immunoSEQ multiplex PCR, lists solely in-frame clones and lacks some. The sample has a few hundred thousand clones, 75% to 90% seen once. The sequencing sample was made of PBMCs or T cells enriched from blood (not recorded which). The source is a man aged 25 to 45 who had recovered from COVID-19.

The rearrangement joins TRBV28 to TRBJ2-4, with TRBD2 matching over 7 bases. V shed 10 bases and J 3 bases; nucleotides not matched to a gene: 9. The CDR3 sequence is 14 residues long. Germline V gene sequence: CDR1 MDHEN, CDR2 SYDVKM. In DNA, the CDR3 is TGTGCCACCAATAAGCGGGACGGCAAAAACATTCAGTACTTC. This codes for CATNKRDGKNIQYF.

In this sample, this clone turned up a few times. The genes are TRBV5-1 and TRBJ1-2; D may be TRBD1 (5 bases). The V end lost 4 bases, the J end lost 2 bases, and 15 bases lay between the germline ends. CDR1 and CDR2 from the germline V gene are SGHRS and YFSETQ. CDR3 length: 15 amino acids. The CDR3 region is CASSPSGELNYGYTF. CDR3 coding DNA: TGCGCCAGCAGCCCGTCGGGGGAGCTGAACTATGGCTACACCTTC. Full variable domain (remainder filled in from reference TRBV5-1 and TRBJ1-2): KAGVTQTPRYLIKTRGQQVTLSCSPISGHRSVSWYQQTPGQGLQFLFEYFSETQRNKGNFPGRFSGRQFSNSRSEMNVSTLELGDSALYLCASSPSGELNYGYTFGSGTRLTVV.

Of note for this clone: The same CDR3 also results from other DNA sequences found in this sample. The V gene is TRBV5-1, the J gene TRBJ2-3; D may be TRBD1 (6 bases). CDR3 size: 14 residues. V was clipped by 5 bases and J by 0 bases, with 10 bases between them. Germline V gene sequence: CDR1 SGHRS, CDR2 YFSETQ. The DNA of the CDR3 is TGCGCCAGCAGTTTAGGACAGAGCACAGATACGCAGTATTTT. This gives the protein CASSLGQSTDTQYF.

The chain joins TRBV5-4 to TRBJ1-2; D remains unclear. V gave up 4 bases and J gave up 8 bases, with 21 bases separating them. Germline V CDR1 and CDR2: SGHNT, YYREEE (reference sequence). The CDR3 runs 15 residues. CDR3 sequence: CASSPTRTEVRGYTF. The CDR3 DNA is TGTGCCAGCAGCCCGACTAGGACGGAGGTCAGAGGCTACACCTTC.

This clone was seen once. The chain links TRBV6-4 to TRBJ1-1; 7 bases align to TRBD1. The CDR3 loop spans 13 amino acids. J lost 3 bases, V lost 4 bases, and 2 bases had no gene match. The germline V gene encodes CDR1 MRHNA and CDR2 SNTAGT. CDR3 loop: CASSGQGHTEAFF. The CDR3 region has the DNA TGTGCCAGCAGTGGACAGGGTCACACTGAAGCTTTCTTT.

V usage is TRBV28 and J usage is TRBJ1-5, with unresolved D. Germline V gene data show CDR1 as MDHEN and CDR2 as SYDVKM. V lost 1 base and J 0 bases, leaving 13 bases between the germline ends. This CDR3 contains 17 residues. CDR3 loop: CASSLSHRRSSNQPQHF. The DNA of the CDR3 is TGTGCCAGCAGTTTATCCCATCGACGGAGTAGCAATCAGCCCCAGCATTTT.

This clone came up once. The J gene is TRBJ2-7, the V gene TRBV9; D might be TRBD2 (5 bases). V was pared by 0 bases and J by 7 bases, with 17 bases between. CDR3 length equals 15 residues. From germline, CDR1 is SGDLS and CDR2 YYNGEE. The CDR3 protein is CASSVGVMRSGEQYF. The CDR3 nucleotides read TGTGCCAGCAGCGTAGGAGTTATGCGCTCGGGGGAGCAGTACTTC.

The rearrangement links TRBV27 to TRBJ2-7; 10 bases align to TRBD2. V lost 5 bases to trimming and J lost 4 bases; unmatched junction nucleotides: 5. Looked up from germline, CDR1 is MNHEY and CDR2 is SMNVEV (reference sequence). This CDR3 comprises 14 residues. CDR3 nucleotides: TGTGCCAGCAGTATTAGCGGGAGGAGGTACGAGCAGTACTTC. Translating it yields CASSISGRRYEQYF.

J is TRBJ2-1 and V is TRBV24-1; 14 nucleotides line up with TRBD2. V lost 5 bases, J lost 7 bases, and 15 bases stayed unmatched. Germline CDR1 is KGHDR and CDR2 is SFDVKD. The CDR3 is 19 residues long. CDR3 protein: CATSGRGGTSGSVRNEQFF. CDR3 bases: TGTGCCACCAGTGGTCGGGGGGGGACTAGCGGGAGTGTGAGGAATGAGCAGTTCTTC.

This clone was observed a single time. This chain links TRBV30 with TRBJ2-7; 9 nucleotides agree with TRBD2. CDR1 is GTSNPN and CDR2 is SVGIG in the germline V gene (reference sequence). The CDR3 covers 15 residues. The V and J ends lost 3 bases and 3 bases, in that order; junction bases with no gene match: 9. DNA for the CDR3: TGTGCCTGGAGCCAGGGGCTAGCGGGGAACTACGAGCAGTACTTC. This translates into CAWSQGLAGNYEQYF.

V and J are TRBV14 and TRBJ2-2, with 9 bases identical to TRBD1. CDR1 SGHDN and CDR2 FVKESK come from the germline V gene. The CDR3 runs 16 residues. Losses at the gene ends were 3 bases for V and 9 bases for J; bases not matched to a gene: 11. In nucleotides, the CDR3 is TGTGCCAGCAGCCAGGGGGGACAGGGCCTGGGCCGGGAGCTGTTTTTT. Translated, it gives CASSQGGQGLGRELFF.

The chain has TRBV19 and TRBJ2-5; 8 bases map to TRBD2. CDR1 and CDR2 from the germline V gene are LNHDA and SQIVND (reference sequence). This CDR3 is 13 amino acids long. V was pared by 8 bases and J by 3 bases, with 5 bases of the junction left unmatched. CDR3 protein: CASSTSEKETQYF. The DNA for the CDR3 is TGTGCCAGTTCGACTAGCGAAAAAGAGACCCAGTACTTC. Variable domain in full (rest from reference TRBV19 and TRBJ2-5): DGGITQSPKYLFRKEGQNVTLSCEQNLNHDAMYWYRQDPGQGLRLIYYSQIVNDFQKGDIAEGYSVSREKKESFPLTVTSAQKNPTAFYLCASSTSEKETQYFGPGTRLLVL.

The chain uses TRBV6-5 and TRBJ1-5, with D possibly matching TRBD1 (6 bases). Per germline, CDR1 MNHEY and CDR2 SVGAGI. V shed 7 bases and J shed 2 bases, with 15 bases lying between them. The CDR3 consists of 15 residues. The CDR3 nucleotides read TGTGCCAGCACTACAGGGCGATCGGGCAATCAGCCCCAGCATTTT. This encodes CASTTGRSGNQPQHF.

The CDR3 spells CASSPSGTAFNYGYTF. CDR3 nucleotide sequence: TGTGCCAGCAGCCCGTCCGGGACAGCCTTTAACTATGGCTACACCTTC. The chain carries TRBV9 and TRBJ1-2; 7 bases line up with TRBD1. Looked up from germline, CDR1 is SGDLS and CDR2 is YYNGEE. J gave up 1 base and V 4 bases, and 10 bases lay outside the gene matches. CDR3 size: 16 residues.

The CDR3, as DNA: TGTGCCAGCAGCCTGGGCCCTCAGGCCCAGTACTTC. It yields the protein CASSLGPQAQYF. This chain links TRBV14 with TRBJ2-5; D is undetermined. The CDR3 spans 12 residues. V was clipped by 4 bases and J by 9 bases, with 12 bases between them. Germline values: CDR1 SGHDN, CDR2 FVKESK. Combining the CDR3 with reference TRBV14 and TRBJ2-5 gives the whole variable domain EAGVTQFPSHSVIEKGQTVTLRCDPISGHDNLYWYRRVMGKEIKFLLHFVKESKQDESGMPNNRFLAERTGGTYSTLKVQPAELEDSGVYFCASSLGPQAQYFGPGTRLLVL.